The next 2 T cell receptor beta chains were all read from a single sample in a study of T cells in Graves' hyperthyroidism and ophthalmopathy. It was RNA transcripts that yielded the amplified TCR beta CDR3 regions. The TCR CDR3 was amplified in a first-round RT-PCR using the HTBI primer set. MiXCR, run by TCRdb on the multiplex PCR reads, gives a single entry per CDR3 protein. The sample lists roughly 700,000 distinct CDR3 sequences, roughly 17% occurring once. Sequenced sample: blood. The origin of the receptors is a man aged 50 to 59 with Graves' hyperthyroidism.

The sample holds many counts of this clonotype. The chain employs TRBV12-3 or TRBV12-4 and TRBJ2-3; 12 bases map to TRBD2. The CDR3 loop spans 16 amino acids. After removal of 3 bases from V and 2 bases from J, the junction contained 3 bases not matched to a gene. The CDR3 region has the DNA TGTGCCAGCAGTTTTAGGACTAGCGGGGTCACAGATACGCAGTATTTT. It is translated as CASSFRTSGVTDTQYF.

This chain connects TRBV30 to TRBJ2-1, with D possibly being TRBD2 (6 bases). Germline CDR1 reads GTSNPN; CDR2 reads SVGIG (reference sequence). This CDR3 is built from 10 residues. The V end lost 5 bases, the J end lost 10 bases, and 9 bases lay between the germline ends. The CDR3 is CAWDGGEQFF. The DNA of the CDR3 is TGTGCCTGGGACGGGGGAGAGCAGTTCTTC.